The entry below describes one T cell receptor beta chain. Its specificity is not known. One end of the junction varies from germline; a read error may be responsible. This specimen belongs to a study of tumor-infiltrating lymphocytes in primary liver carcinoma. General study findings and limits: About 7-25% of top clones, no more, were shared by all five regions. A significantly higher top-250-clone fraction was recorded for tumors than for blood (p = 0.039).

Germline-derived CDR1 and CDR2 are MNHNS and SASEGT. The length of the CDR3 is 11 residues. Joint extraction of RNA and DNA used roughly 19-33 mg of bulk tissue that was unsorted. From roughly 0.5 ug total RNA, TCR beta cDNA was generated with a primer in the constant region. Libraries for TCR beta were built through three nested multiplex PCR rounds, which together made up a slightly modified ARM-PCR procedure. Use of TRBV1-TRBV30 forward primers with a C-beta reverse primer characterized the first two PCR rounds, which lasted approximately 11 cycles each. TCRdb processed the multiplex PCR reads anew with MiXCR; each CDR3 protein has one entry. In the table there are fewer than 30,000 distinct CDR3 sequences, roughly 78% of which are singletons.

The sequence derives from a man aged 35 to 55 with primary liver carcinoma and hepatitis B virus infection. The chain has TRBV6-1 and TRBJ2-1; D possibly corresponds to TRBD2 (7 bases). The material sequenced was liver tumor tissue from sampling region 3. Regarding subset: tumor region T3, left-lateral pole. CDR3 nucleotides: TGTACCAGCAGTGAATTGGGGGGGGCGTTCTTC. As protein: CTSSELGGAFF.